The source of this TCR beta chain is a study of blood T cell repertoires in COVID-19. At the level of the study: Sites across the United States, Italy and Spain contributed samples from acute and convalescent COVID-19. Nucleic acid was either cDNA or gDNA, and it came from T cells, B-cell-depleted T cells, or PBMCs.

As originally analysed: For nucleated cells, counts were estimated from reference gene primer amplification. Sequencing was performed with immunoSEQ multiplex PCR; in TCRdb, only in-frame clones are kept and a portion is missing. That table supplies the V and J calls and clone size; D and trimming were determined from the DNA. The table has about 44,000 clones, approximately 86% seen once. This clone was recorded only once. Germline-derived CDR1 and CDR2 are SGHTA and FQGNSA. V was cut by 1 base and J by 5 bases, with 14 bases left in between. The CDR3 extends over 15 amino acids. The sequence was collected from a woman aged 70-85 years with acute or convalescent COVID-19. The sequencing input was peripheral blood. The V call is TRBV7-2, the J call TRBJ2-5, with D possibly matching TRBD2 (6 bases). The CDR3: CASSLVYGSRETQYF. In nucleotides, the CDR3 is TGTGCCAGCAGCTTAGTTTACGGGAGCCGGGAGACCCAGTACTTC.